The T cell receptor beta chain under discussion was sequenced for a study of regulatory dendritic cells for organ transplantation. Study results and caveats: Memory T cells were less diverse than naive, with memory CD8+ most oligoclonal.

The germline V gene encodes CDR1 LGHNA and CDR2 YSLEER. The CDR3 extends over 16 amino acids. Trimming cost V 0 bases and J 4 bases, with 13 bases left between them. Some clones are missing from TCRdb's copy, which holds only in-frame ones; the method was immunoSEQ multiplex PCR. This sample has under 50,000 clones; 75% to 95% occur once, and the top ten carry over 0.1%. About this clone itself: The antigen remains undetermined.

This chain uses TRBV4-3 with TRBJ2-1; D call uncertain. The sequencing sample was made of naive CD8+ T cells from blood. The subset here: CD45RA+ naive T cells. The receptor was isolated from a human donor in good health. CDR3: CASSQDKGPRYNEQFF. The CDR3 DNA reads TGCGCCAGCAGCCAAGATAAAGGGCCTCGATACAATGAGCAGTTCTTC.